This entry lists 7 T cell receptor beta chains sequenced from one sample in a study of blood T cell repertoires in COVID-19. TCRdb keeps only in-frame clones here, not all; method: immunoSEQ multiplex PCR. The sample lists 500,000 to 600,000 clones, roughly nine tenths occurring once. The sample comprised peripheral blood. The receptors derive from a woman between 50 and 59 years old with COVID-19, enrolled during active disease.

The chain combines TRBV9 with TRBJ1-5, with 7 positions matching TRBD1. The V gene's germline CDR1 is SGDLS and CDR2 YYNGEE. The V segment lost 4 bases and the J segment 8 bases; nucleotides outside the gene matches: 12. The CDR3 has 15 amino acids. Here the CDR3 DNA reads TGTGCCAGCAGCCCCCAGACAGGGCCGGATGAGCCCCAGCATTTT. This codes for CASSPQTGPDEPQHF.

The chain employs TRBV3-1 (or the pseudogene TRBV3-2) and TRBJ1-2; 8 positions match TRBD1. CDR1 is LGHDT, CDR2 YNNKEL, per germline (reference sequence). Trimming at V came to 5 bases and at J to 4 bases, leaving 9 bases not matched to a gene. The CDR3 covers 15 residues. CDR3 nucleotides: TGTGCCAGCAGCACCCTGACAGGGGCCGTCTATGGCTACACCTTC. Its translation: CASSTLTGAVYGYTF.

This chain connects TRBV2 to TRBJ1-1; 7 positions agree with TRBD1. The ends lost 2 bases at V and 11 bases at J; junction bases unmatched: 14. CDR3 length: 15 residues. CDR1 SNHLY and CDR2 FYNNEI come from the germline V gene. The CDR3 region is CASSEKGAQGRGAFF. Here the CDR3 DNA reads TGTGCCAGCAGTGAAAAAGGGGCCCAGGGCAGGGGGGCTTTCTTT.

The chain joins TRBV3-1 (or the pseudogene TRBV3-2) to TRBJ2-7; TRBD1 matches at 8 bases. V gave up 1 base and J gave up 3 bases; unmatched junction bases: 5. CDR1 and CDR2 (germline): LGHDT, YNNKEL (reference sequence). The CDR3 runs 15 residues. The CDR3 loop reads CASSQAGQGHYEQYF. CDR3 nucleotide sequence: TGTGCCAGCAGCCAAGCAGGACAGGGACACTACGAGCAGTACTTC.

The chain joins TRBV27 to TRBJ1-2; TRBD1 aligns across 9 bases. Germline lookup yields CDR1 MNHEY and CDR2 SMNVEV (reference sequence). Trimming took 5 bases from V and 8 from J; bases not matched to a gene: 9. CDR3 length: 14 residues. The CDR3 DNA reads TGTGCCAGCAGTAACGGACAGGGGCAATTGGGCTACACCTTC. Translated: CASSNGQGQLGYTF.

The CDR3 here is CASSLSSARHGYTF. The CDR3 region has the DNA TGTGCCAGCAGCTTATCGTCCGCCAGGCATGGCTACACCTTC. The chain carries TRBV7-2 and TRBJ1-2, with no clear D. The germline V and J ends were trimmed by 2 bases and 6 bases, with 13 bases remaining between them. CDR1 and CDR2 (germline): SGHTA, FQGNSA. CDR3 length: 14 amino acids.

The V call is TRBV7-6, the J call TRBJ2-1; D may be TRBD2 (6 bases). The V and J ends lost 1 base and 7 bases respectively, with 11 bases between them. The CDR3 consists of 14 residues. Germline CDR1 reads SGHVS; CDR2 reads FNYEAQ. This CDR3 reads CASSLGAGGNEQFF. CDR3 coding DNA: TGTGCCAGCAGCTTAGGGGCTGGGGGGAATGAGCAGTTCTTC.